Sequencing of this TCR beta chain was carried out in a study of blood T cell repertoires in COVID-19. Study overall: In each case, the material was cDNA or gDNA derived from T cells, B-cell-depleted T cells, or PBMCs.

Only one count was recorded for this clone. This CDR3 region has 14 residues. Trimming pared 2 bases from V and 1 base from J, leaving 8 bases between. Germline V gives CDR1 SGHTA, CDR2 FQGNSA. Using immunoSEQ multiplex PCR, the repertoire was profiled, and TCRdb retains in-frame clones only, with some absent. The sample shows roughly 400,000 clones, roughly 84% of them seen only once. During the 2 weeks before they entered the study, exposed participants had met someone with a PCR-confirmed or clinician-diagnosed COVID-19 case. The chain links TRBV7-2 to TRBJ1-1; no clear D gene. The sample comprised PBMCs or T cells enriched from blood (not recorded which). This receptor was obtained from a woman between 18 and 29 years old who had been exposed to COVID-19. The CDR3 DNA sequence: TGTGCCAGCAGCTTACGCGGGCAGAACACTGAAGCTTTCTTT. It encodes CASSLRGQNTEAFF.